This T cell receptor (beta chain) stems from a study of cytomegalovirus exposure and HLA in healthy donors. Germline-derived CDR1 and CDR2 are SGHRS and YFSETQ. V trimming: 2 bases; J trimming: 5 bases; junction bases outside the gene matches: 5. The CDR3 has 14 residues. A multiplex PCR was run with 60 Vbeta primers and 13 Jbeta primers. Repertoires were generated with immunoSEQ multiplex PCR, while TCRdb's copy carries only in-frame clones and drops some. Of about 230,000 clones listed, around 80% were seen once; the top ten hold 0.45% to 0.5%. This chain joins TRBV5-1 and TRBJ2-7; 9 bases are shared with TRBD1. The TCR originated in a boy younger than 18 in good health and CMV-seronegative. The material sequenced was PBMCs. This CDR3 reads CASSFIQGANEQYF. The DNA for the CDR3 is TGCGCCAGCAGCTTCATACAGGGGGCCAACGAGCAGTACTTC. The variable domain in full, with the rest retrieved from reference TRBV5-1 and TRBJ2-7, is KAGVTQTPRYLIKTRGQQVTLSCSPISGHRSVSWYQQTPGQGLQFLFEYFSETQRNKGNFPGRFSGRQFSNSRSEMNVSTLELGDSALYLCASSFIQGANEQYFGPGTRLTVT.